A selection of T cell receptor beta chains follows, all from one sample in a study of shared clonotypes between healthy human individuals. Sequenced by immunoSEQ multiplex PCR; TCRdb stores in-frame clones only, minus some. The sample records over a million clones, about 80% being singletons. The sequencing input was memory CD4+ T cells sorted from blood. These receptors all stem from a man aged 18 to 29 in good health. Each CDR3 is given with its conserved first and last residue. D genes are given only for firm matches. Only part of the rows carry a size: once, few, many, or a class if the clone is expanded.

d_gene: NA
j_gene: TRBJ2-1
abundance: few
v_gene: TRBV5-4
CDR3nt: TGTGCCAGCAGCCGCGACCAAAACTCCTACAATGAGCAGTTCTTC
CDR3aa: CASSRDQNSYNEQFF

d_gene: NA
j_gene: TRBJ1-5
abundance: NA
v_gene: TRBV10-3
CDR3nt: TGCGCCATCAGTGATTCTTATCAGCCCCAGCATTTT
CDR3aa: CAISDSYQPQHF

d_gene: TRBD1
j_gene: TRBJ2-5
abundance: NA
v_gene: TRBV5-1
CDR3nt: TGCGCCAGCAGCTTGACAGGGGGCGCGGGGCAAGAGACCCAGTACTTC
CDR3aa: CASSLTGGAGQETQYF

d_gene: NA
j_gene: TRBJ1-2
abundance: NA
v_gene: TRBV6-1
CDR3nt: TGTGCCAGCAGTGAAGGGGTCAACTATGGCTACACCTTC
CDR3aa: CASSEGVNYGYTF

d_gene: TRBD2
j_gene: TRBJ2-1
abundance: NA
v_gene: TRBV7-2
CDR3nt: TGTGCCAGCAGCTTAGGGGGGACTAAGGTCGATGAGCAGTTCTTC
CDR3aa: CASSLGGTKVDEQFF

d_gene: TRBD1
j_gene: TRBJ2-7
abundance: few
v_gene: TRBV2
CDR3nt: TGTGCCAGCGCACGGGACAGGGGTCAGGAGCAGTACTTC
CDR3aa: CASARDRGQEQYF

d_gene: TRBD2
j_gene: TRBJ2-3
abundance: NA
v_gene: TRBV6-6
CDR3nt: TGTGCCAGCAGTCCAGGACTAGCGGGAGATACGCAGTATTTT
CDR3aa: CASSPGLAGDTQYF

d_gene: TRBD1
j_gene: TRBJ2-5
abundance: few
v_gene: TRBV5-1
CDR3nt: TGCGCCAGCAGCTCAGGGGGCGGAGAGACCCAGTACTTC
CDR3aa: CASSSGGGETQYF

d_gene: TRBD2
j_gene: TRBJ2-7
abundance: NA
v_gene: TRBV7-2
CDR3nt: TGTGCCAGCAGCTTACGGGGGGGAAGCTCCTACGAGCAGTACTTC
CDR3aa: CASSLRGGSSYEQYF

d_gene: NA
j_gene: TRBJ2-3
abundance: many
v_gene: TRBV4-1
CDR3nt: TGCGCCAGCAGCCAAGATGATAGAAGGGGAACGCAGTATTTT
CDR3aa: CASSQDDRRGTQYF

d_gene: TRBD1
j_gene: TRBJ2-7
abundance: NA
v_gene: TRBV5-1
CDR3nt: TGCGCCACCAAGCTCGGGACAGGGGGCCTCGAGCAGTACTTC
CDR3aa: CATKLGTGGLEQYF

d_gene: NA
j_gene: TRBJ2-1
abundance: NA
v_gene: TRBV19
CDR3nt: TGTGCCAGTAGTATAGCGGGTTTCTCCTACAATGAGCAGTTCTTC
CDR3aa: CASSIAGFSYNEQFF

d_gene: NA
j_gene: TRBJ1-1
abundance: NA
v_gene: TRBV29-1
CDR3nt: TGCAGCGTTGAACCCGGTGGGATACCTGAAGCTTTCTTT
CDR3aa: CSVEPGGIPEAFF

d_gene: TRBD2
j_gene: TRBJ2-5
abundance: NA
v_gene: TRBV11-2
CDR3nt: TGTGCCAGCGGGGGGACTAGCGGGAGGACGGAGACCCAGTACTTC
CDR3aa: CASGGTSGRTETQYF

d_gene: NA
j_gene: TRBJ2-7
abundance: NA
v_gene: TRBV30
CDR3nt: TGTGCCTGGATGGGGAGCTCCTACGAGCAGTACTTC
CDR3aa: CAWMGSSYEQYF

d_gene: NA
j_gene: TRBJ2-1
abundance: NA
v_gene: TRBV28
CDR3nt: TGTGCCAGCAATGGGTACAATGAGCAGTTCTTC
CDR3aa: CASNGYNEQFF

d_gene: NA
j_gene: TRBJ1-1
abundance: few
v_gene: TRBV29-1
CDR3nt: TGCAGCGTCGAGGGGGTTCTAGGCGGTAGGGACACTGAAGCTTTCTTT
CDR3aa: CSVEGVLGGRDTEAFF

d_gene: NA
j_gene: TRBJ1-2
abundance: NA
v_gene: TRBV7-9
CDR3nt: TGTGCCAGCAGCTTAGTAATGACGGCAGTAGGAGAATCCGACTATGGCTACACCTTC
CDR3aa: CASSLVMTAVGESDYGYTF

d_gene: NA
j_gene: TRBJ1-5
abundance: NA
v_gene: TRBV21-1
CDR3nt: TGTGCCAGCAGCAGGTGGGACAGGGTCGCTGATAGCAATCAGCCCCAGCATTTT
CDR3aa: CASSRWDRVADSNQPQHF

d_gene: TRBD1
j_gene: TRBJ1-2
abundance: NA
v_gene: TRBV5-4
CDR3nt: TGTGCCAGCGTACGGCTAGGAAACCGAGGGGACAGGGGGGACTATGGCTACACCTTC
CDR3aa: CASVRLGNRGDRGDYGYTF

d_gene: NA
j_gene: TRBJ2-3
abundance: NA
v_gene: TRBV2
CDR3nt: TGTGCCAGCAGCTACGGACTATGGAGCGATACGCAGTATTTT
CDR3aa: CASSYGLWSDTQYF

d_gene: NA
j_gene: TRBJ2-7
abundance: NA
v_gene: TRBV7-9
CDR3nt: TGTGCCAGCAGCATTTACGGACAGCCGTACGAGCAGTACTTC
CDR3aa: CASSIYGQPYEQYF

d_gene: NA
j_gene: TRBJ1-5
abundance: NA
v_gene: TRBV7-7
CDR3nt: TGTGCTAGCGTCGACAGACTTTATAGCAATCAGCCCCAGCATTTT
CDR3aa: CASVDRLYSNQPQHF

d_gene: TRBD1
j_gene: TRBJ2-3
abundance: NA
v_gene: TRBV4-3
CDR3nt: TGCGCCAGCAGGGGGAAATTACAGGGGAGCACAGATACGCAGTATTTT
CDR3aa: CASRGKLQGSTDTQYF

d_gene: TRBD1
j_gene: TRBJ1-1
abundance: NA
v_gene: TRBV10-2
CDR3nt: TGCGCCAGCAGGGGGACAGGGACCGGAGCTTTCTTT
CDR3aa: CASRGTGTGAFF

d_gene: NA
j_gene: TRBJ1-2
abundance: NA
v_gene: TRBV2
CDR3nt: TGTGCCAGCAGGGGACACGCCACGAATAACTATGGCTACACCTTC
CDR3aa: CASRGHATNNYGYTF

d_gene: NA
j_gene: TRBJ2-2
abundance: NA
v_gene: TRBV5-4
CDR3nt: TGTGCCAGCAGCTTGGAAAAGTACACCGGGGAGCTGTTTTTT
CDR3aa: CASSLEKYTGELFF

d_gene: NA
j_gene: TRBJ2-3
abundance: NA
v_gene: TRBV4-2
CDR3nt: TGTGCCAGCAGCCAAGATCCGGCGGGGGCTGGAGTTACGCAGTATTTT
CDR3aa: CASSQDPAGAGVTQYF

d_gene: NA
j_gene: TRBJ1-5
abundance: NA
v_gene: TRBV18
CDR3nt: TGTGCCAGCTCACCCCGGAGTCTCGGGAGCAATCAGCCCCAGCATTTT
CDR3aa: CASSPRSLGSNQPQHF

d_gene: NA
j_gene: TRBJ2-7
abundance: NA
v_gene: TRBV5-4
CDR3nt: TGTGCCAGCAGCTTGGCGGGGCAACGCTACGAGCAGTACTTC
CDR3aa: CASSLAGQRYEQYF

d_gene: NA
j_gene: TRBJ1-5
abundance: NA
v_gene: TRBV30
CDR3nt: TGTGCCTGGAGTGTACCCCGCTCCCTAAACCGGCAGATAAATCAGCCCCAGCATTTT
CDR3aa: CAWSVPRSLNRQINQPQHF